These T cell receptor beta chains were read from a single sample in a study of healthy donors' naive CD4 and CD8 T cells. One entry per CDR3 protein results from TCRdb running MiXCR on the reads. The data contain 200,000 or so distinct CDR3 sequences, under 85% of them singletons. The sequenced sample consisted of naive CD4+ and CD8+ T cells sorted from blood, pooled from several donors. Receptors originate from a pool of human donors in good health; the sample pools cells from several healthy donors. Both conserved end residues are part of each CDR3. A D gene is named only where the DNA matches it firmly. The size entry is marked missing in some rows and otherwise reads once, few, many or a size class.

clone size | J gene | V gene | D gene | CDR3 DNA | CDR3 protein
few | TRBJ2-3 | TRBV27 | NA | TGTGCCAGCAGTTTGGGGGACTTCAGCACAGATACGCAGTATTTT | CASSLGDFSTDTQYF
NA | TRBJ2-7 | TRBV29-1 | NA | TGCAGCGTCATTACGACACACACCTACGAGCAGTACTTC | CSVITTHTYEQYF
NA | TRBJ1-6 | TRBV7-9 | NA | TGTGCCAGCACCAAGGGGAGTAATTCACCCCTCCACTTT | CASTKGSNSPLHF
NA | TRBJ1-1 | TRBV29-1 | NA | TGCAGCGTTGTAGGGGCGGGTGAAGCTTTCTTT | CSVVGAGEAFF
NA | TRBJ2-3 | TRBV30 | TRBD2 | TGTGCCTGGAACCCAGCGGGAGGACCCACAGATACGCAGTATTTT | CAWNPAGGPTDTQYF
NA | TRBJ2-7 | TRBV6-5 | NA | TGTGCCAGCAGCGCCGGGGTCCCCTACGAGCAGTACTTC | CASSAGVPYEQYF
NA | TRBJ2-5 | TRBV29-1 | NA | TGCAGCGTTGTTAGCGTTCAAGAGACCCAGTACTTC | CSVVSVQETQYF
NA | TRBJ1-1 | TRBV6-5 | NA | TGTGCCAGCAGTTACTCTGAACCGTACATGAACACTGAAGCTTTCTTT | CASSYSEPYMNTEAFF
NA | TRBJ2-1 | TRBV30 | NA | TGTGCCTGGAGCTTCGAACGAGCGGCCACCTACAATGAGCAGTTCTTC | CAWSFERAATYNEQFF
NA | TRBJ2-7 | TRBV27 | TRBD1 | TGTGCCAGCAGTTTATCAGGAGGGGACAGGGGATACGAGCAGTACTTC | CASSLSGGDRGYEQYF
NA | TRBJ2-1 | TRBV24-1 | NA | TGTGCCACCAGTGATCCCACGGCCGGGCCAGGAGAGTTCTTC | CATSDPTAGPGEFF
NA | TRBJ1-5 | TRBV12-3/TRBV12-4 | TRBD1 | TGTGCCAGCAGCGTGGTGACAGGGCGCAATCAGCCCCAGCATTTT | CASSVVTGRNQPQHF
NA | TRBJ1-2 | TRBV29-1 | NA | TGCAGCGTTAAAGACCGCTTGGGCTACACCTTC | CSVKDRLGYTF
NA | TRBJ2-7 | TRBV11-2 | NA | TGTGCCAGCAGCTTTGCCGACAGCTCCTACGAGCAGTACTTC | CASSFADSSYEQYF
NA | TRBJ1-1 | TRBV29-1 | NA | TGCAGCGTTGAATATCTGGGAACTGAAGCTTTCTTT | CSVEYLGTEAFF
NA | TRBJ1-6 | TRBV7-2 | NA | TGTGCCAGCAGCGCAGGACAGATCCATTCACCCCTCCACTTT | CASSAGQIHSPLHF
NA | TRBJ2-1 | TRBV19 | NA | TGTGCCAGTAGTATAGCGGGAGTGACGTTCTTC | CASSIAGVTFF
NA | TRBJ1-2 | TRBV19 | NA | TGTGCCAGTAGTATCCTCCCGAGGAATGACAATGGCTACACCTTC | CASSILPRNDNGYTF
NA | TRBJ1-1 | TRBV6-5 | NA | TGTGCCAGCAGTTGGCCGACTATGAACACTGAAGCTTTCTTT | CASSWPTMNTEAFF
NA | TRBJ1-3 | TRBV7-8 | NA | TGTGCCAGCAGCTTAGGGGACTCTGGAAACACCATATATTTT | CASSLGDSGNTIYF
NA | TRBJ1-4 | TRBV6-5 | TRBD1 | TGTGCCAGCAGTATGACAGGGGGCGGGCAAGAAAAACTGTTTTTT | CASSMTGGGQEKLFF
NA | TRBJ1-3 | TRBV4-1 | NA | TGCGCCAGCAGCCAAGAAAGGCGGAACTCTGGAAACACCATATATTTT | CASSQERRNSGNTIYF
NA | TRBJ1-1 | TRBV29-1 | NA | TGCAGCGTTGAAGATCAGCAGGTTCGGACTGAAGCTTTCTTT | CSVEDQQVRTEAFF
few | TRBJ1-2 | TRBV10-3 | TRBD1 | TGTGCCATCAGCGAAGGGACAGGGGATGGCTACACCTTC | CAISEGTGDGYTF
NA | TRBJ2-7 | TRBV7-8 | TRBD2 | TGTGCCAGCAGCTCCCGACTAGCGGGGAGCCTATACGAGCAGTACTTC | CASSSRLAGSLYEQYF
NA | TRBJ2-5 | TRBV29-1 | TRBD1 | TGCAGCGTGGGACAGATGCAAGAGACCCAGTACTTC | CSVGQMQETQYF
NA | TRBJ1-1 | TRBV19 | NA | TGTGCCAGTAGTATAGCAGGCTCCTACACTGAAGCTTTCTTT | CASSIAGSYTEAFF
NA | TRBJ1-5 | TRBV19 | NA | TGTGCCAGTCAAAGGCGGGAAGGCAATCAGCCCCAGCATTTT | CASQRREGNQPQHF
NA | TRBJ2-3 | TRBV10-3 | TRBD2 | TGTGCCATCAGGCCGGGACTAGACACAGATACGCAGTATTTT | CAIRPGLDTDTQYF
NA | TRBJ2-3 | TRBV5-4 | TRBD2 | TGTGCCAGCAGCTTGGCCTTTTTAGCGGGGACCACAGATACGCAGTATTTT | CASSLAFLAGTTDTQYF
NA | TRBJ2-2 | TRBV6-5 | NA | TGTGCCAGCAGCCGGACCGGGGAGCTGTTTTTT | CASSRTGELFF
NA | TRBJ1-2 | TRBV5-6 | TRBD1 | TGTGCCAGTATGGACAGGGTTGGCTATGGCTACACCTTC | CASMDRVGYGYTF
NA | TRBJ2-1 | TRBV19 | NA | TGTGCCAGCGGAGCGGACTTCTACAATGAGCAGTTCTTC | CASGADFYNEQFF
NA | TRBJ2-7 | TRBV4-2 | NA | TGTGCCAGCAGTGAGGGCTTCGGGGCAAGTTACGAGCAGTACTTC | CASSEGFGASYEQYF
once | TRBJ2-1 | TRBV29-1 | NA | TGCAGCGTTGAAGATGTATGGACTATCGTAAGTGAGCAGTTCTTC | CSVEDVWTIVSEQFF
NA | TRBJ2-7 | TRBV5-6 | NA | TGTGCCAGCGGGGGCAACGCCTACGAGCAGTACTTC | CASGGNAYEQYF
NA | TRBJ2-7 | TRBV27 | NA | TGTGCCGGCAGTTTAGACGGGAGTTGGGGGTACGAGCAGTACTTC | CAGSLDGSWGYEQYF
NA | TRBJ2-7 | TRBV20-1 | TRBD2 | TGCAGTGCTAGGGGGCTAGCGGGAGGGGAGGTCTACGAGCAGTACTTC | CSARGLAGGEVYEQYF
NA | TRBJ2-7 | TRBV5-1 | NA | TGCGCCAGCAGCTCGACAATACCTACACAGGGATGGGTACCCTACGAGCAGTACTTC | CASSSTIPTQGWVPYEQYF
NA | TRBJ2-5 | TRBV6-2/TRBV6-3 | TRBD1 | TGTGCCAGCAGAGCGCGACAGGGTTTGGAGACCCAGTACTTC | CASRARQGLETQYF
NA | TRBJ2-1 | TRBV29-1 | NA | TGCAGCGTTGGACGGCTATCGAATGAGCAGTTCTTC | CSVGRLSNEQFF
NA | TRBJ2-2 | TRBV27 | NA | TGTGCCAGCAGTTTCGGCCTCGGGGCCCTGACCTCGAACACCGGGGAGCTGTTTTTT | CASSFGLGALTSNTGELFF
NA | TRBJ2-7 | TRBV5-5 | NA | TGTGCCAGCAGCTTGCTGGAGTACGAGCAGTACTTC | CASSLLEYEQYF
few | TRBJ2-2 | TRBV29-1 | TRBD1 | TGCAGCGTTGGGGACAGTTACACCGGGGAGCTGTTTTTT | CSVGDSYTGELFF
NA | TRBJ2-1 | TRBV6-5 | TRBD2 | TGTGCCAGCAGTTACTCGCTAGCGGGAGACAATGAGCAGTTCTTC | CASSYSLAGDNEQFF
NA | TRBJ2-3 | TRBV14 | NA | TGTGCCAGCAGCCAAGATCTTGCAGGAACAGATACGCAGTATTTT | CASSQDLAGTDTQYF
NA | TRBJ2-1 | TRBV11-2 | NA | TGTGCCAGCAGCTTAGAGGCCAGGGGAGATAATGAGCAGTTCTTC | CASSLEARGDNEQFF
NA | TRBJ2-5 | TRBV12-3/TRBV12-4 | NA | TGTGCCAGCAGGTTGTGGAGGCAAGAGACCCAGTACTTC | CASRLWRQETQYF
NA | TRBJ1-6 | TRBV5-5 | TRBD1 | TGTGCCAGCGCCACGGGACAGGACTCACCCCTCCACTTT | CASATGQDSPLHF
NA | TRBJ2-1 | TRBV29-1 | NA | TGCAGCGTAAACCCTAGCGTAGGGAGCTCCTACAATGAGCAGTTCTTC | CSVNPSVGSSYNEQFF
NA | TRBJ1-6 | TRBV7-2 | NA | TGTGCCAGCAGCTTAAAACAGTATAATTCACCCCTCCACTTT | CASSLKQYNSPLHF
NA | TRBJ1-5 | TRBV6-2/TRBV6-3 | NA | TGTGCCAGCAGCCCAGAGGGTTATAGCAATCAGCCCCAGCATTTT | CASSPEGYSNQPQHF
NA | TRBJ2-1 | TRBV6-5 | TRBD1 | TGTGCCAGCACCTATTCCGGACAGGGGAACAATGAGCAGTTCTTC | CASTYSGQGNNEQFF
NA | TRBJ2-1 | TRBV6-2/TRBV6-3 | TRBD2 | TGTGCCAGCAGTTACTCGAGAAGGGTCGGGAGGACCTCCTACAATGAGCAGTTCTTC | CASSYSRRVGRTSYNEQFF
NA | TRBJ2-5 | TRBV2 | NA | TGTGCCAGCAGTGAGGGACGGGGTTTGGGGGAGACCCAGTACTTC | CASSEGRGLGETQYF
NA | TRBJ2-5 | TRBV6-6 | TRBD1 | TGTGCCAGCAGTTACCCCGGGACAGGGGGTCGAGGGGAGACCCAGTACTTC | CASSYPGTGGRGETQYF
NA | TRBJ2-1 | TRBV19 | NA | TGTGCCAGTGGGGCCAGCTCCTACAATGAGCAGTTCTTC | CASGASSYNEQFF
NA | TRBJ1-6 | TRBV12-5 | NA | TGTGCTAGTGGTTTGGAGGGTAATTCACCCCTCCACTTT | CASGLEGNSPLHF
NA | TRBJ1-2 | TRBV29-1 | NA | TGCAGCGTTGGACTAGGACAGCCTAACTATGGCTACACCTTC | CSVGLGQPNYGYTF